The 32 T cell receptor beta chains below come from one sample, sequenced in a study of T cells in tuberculosis. The repertoire was sequenced with immunoSEQ multiplex PCR; TCRdb's copy has only in-frame clones and lacks some. Here the sample spans 9,500 to 12,000 clones, about 94% being singletons. Material for sequencing was PBMCs. All receptors derive from an adult with tuberculosis.

The chain recombines TRBV10-3 with TRBJ2-7; 11 positions match TRBD1. The CDR3 is 13 residues long. J gave up 2 bases and V 7 bases, and 1 base lay outside the gene matches. Germline loops: CDR1 ENHRY, CDR2 SYGVKD. DNA of the CDR3: TGTGCCATCAAGGGACAGGGGGCCTACGAGCAGTACTTC. It specifies CAIKGQGAYEQYF.

V gene TRBV5-1 combines with J gene TRBJ2-7; TRBD2 aligns across 13 bases. CDR3 size: 16 residues. Germline V gene data show CDR1 as SGHRS and CDR2 as YFSETQ. V shed 3 bases and J 6 bases; nucleotides not matched to a gene: 9. The CDR3 bases are TGCGCCAGCAGCTCGGACTCGACTAGCGGGGGGACCGAGCAGTACTTC. Translating gives CASSSDSTSGGTEQYF.

The rearrangement joins TRBV5-1 to TRBJ2-1; 10 bases fit TRBD2. Losses at the gene ends were 4 bases for V and 8 bases for J; bases not matched to a gene: 9. This CDR3 has 15 residues. The germline gives CDR1 SGHRS, CDR2 YFSETQ. The CDR3 DNA reads TGCGCCAGCAGCCCGGTGGCTAGCGGGGGCGATGAGCAGTTCTTC. Its translation is CASSPVASGGDEQFF. The complete variable domain, with remaining parts taken from reference TRBV5-1 and TRBJ2-1, reads KAGVTQTPRYLIKTRGQQVTLSCSPISGHRSVSWYQQTPGQGLQFLFEYFSETQRNKGNFPGRFSGRQFSNSRSEMNVSTLELGDSALYLCASSPVASGGDEQFFGPGTRLTVL.

This chain connects TRBV5-6 to TRBJ1-5; 8 bases fit TRBD1. The CDR3 covers 17 residues. V gave up 2 bases and J gave up 4 bases; unmatched junction bases: 11. The germline gives CDR1 SGHDT, CDR2 YYEEEE. In nucleotides, the CDR3 is TGTGCCAGCAGCTTTTCCGCCGCAGGGGGCAGGAATCAGCCCCAGCATTTT. Its translation: CASSFSAAGGRNQPQHF.

The CDR3 sequence is CASSRGTDTQYF. As DNA, the CDR3 is TGTGCCAGCAGCCGTGGCACAGATACGCAGTATTTT. The chain couples TRBV11-3 to TRBJ2-3; the D is unclear. Germline values: CDR1 SGHNT, CDR2 YENEEA. Trimming took 5 bases from V and 1 from J, leaving 4 bases between them. The CDR3 has 12 residues.

This chain joins TRBV6-6 and TRBJ2-7; D call uncertain. The germline V and J ends were trimmed by 4 bases and 12 bases, with 19 bases remaining between them. The CDR3 is 13 residues long. Germline V gene lookup returns CDR1 MNHNY and CDR2 SVGAGI (reference sequence). The DNA for the CDR3 is TGTGCCAGCAGTTTCCTCCCCGCAGGTCTTGTGTACTTC. Protein: CASSFLPAGLVYF.

The chain has TRBV18 and TRBJ1-2; TRBD1 matches 10 bases. Trimming removed 2 bases from V and 6 bases from J; junction bases left unmatched: 3. The germline CDR1 and CDR2 sequences are KGHSH and LQKENI. The CDR3 covers 14 residues. The CDR3 here is CASSPGTGADGYTF. In DNA form, the CDR3 reads TGTGCCAGCTCACCAGGGACAGGGGCTGATGGCTACACCTTC.

With respect to this clone: This same CDR3 is encoded by further DNA sequences in the sample. The chain couples TRBV29-1 to TRBJ1-1; no clear D gene. V was shortened by 6 bases and J by 1 base, with 9 bases between the two germline ends. This CDR3 has 12 residues. CDR1 is SQVTM, CDR2 ANQGSEA, per germline. The DNA for the CDR3 is TGCAGCGTCGGGGAGGGGAACACTGAAGCTTTCTTT. The encoded protein is CSVGEGNTEAFF.

By sample share, this clone is hyperexpanded. The chain carries TRBV27 and TRBJ1-6; TRBD1 is a possible D gene (5 bases). The CDR3 is 13 residues long. Germline assignment: CDR1 MNHEY and CDR2 SMNVEV (reference sequence). The V gene lost 6 bases and the J gene lost 10 bases, with 13 bases spanning the gap. The CDR3 spells CASRSGKASPLHF. CDR3 DNA: TGTGCCAGCAGGTCAGGGAAAGCATCACCCCTCCACTTT.

The chain is built from TRBV11-3 and TRBJ2-2; D unresolved. The V end lost 6 bases, the J end lost 4 bases, and 9 bases lay between the germline ends. Germline CDR1 and CDR2: SGHNT and YENEEA. The CDR3 length is 13 residues. The CDR3 loop is CASRPSGTGELFF. DNA of the CDR3: TGTGCCAGCAGACCCTCGGGCACCGGGGAGCTGTTTTTT.

V and J are TRBV5-4 and TRBJ2-7; 7 bases map to TRBD2. The CDR3 totals 14 residues. The J segment lost 3 bases and the V segment lost 0 bases, leaving 3 bases of the junction unmatched. CDR1 SGHNT and CDR2 YYREEE come from the germline V gene (reference sequence). The CDR3 spells CASSLARGGYEQYF. The CDR3 DNA reads as TGTGCCAGCAGCTTGGCCCGCGGGGGCTACGAGCAGTACTTC.

The chain uses TRBV11-3 and TRBJ2-2; 9 bases are a match to TRBD2. Trimming cost V 0 bases and J 5 bases; bases outside gene matches: 4. Germline V gene lookup returns CDR1 SGHNT and CDR2 YENEEA. The CDR3 runs to 16 residues. The CDR3 loop is CASSLDPAGGTGELFF. CDR3 bases: TGTGCCAGCAGCTTAGATCCAGCGGGGGGAACCGGGGAGCTGTTTTTT.

V usage is TRBV15 and J usage is TRBJ2-7; D possibly corresponds to TRBD1 (7 bases). The V gene lost 5 bases and the J gene lost 7 bases, with 21 bases spanning the gap. CDR1 is LNHNV, CDR2 YYDKDF, per germline (reference sequence). CDR3 length: 15 amino acids. The CDR3 bases are TGTGCCACCAGCCCTCCAAACGTCAGGGGGAGGGAGCAGTACTTC. It specifies CATSPPNVRGREQYF. The full variable domain, completed using reference TRBV15 and TRBJ2-7, is DAMVIQNPRYQVTQFGKPVTLSCSQTLNHNVMYWYQQKSSQAPKLLFHYYDKDFNNEADTPDNFQSRRPNTSFCFLDIRSPGLGDTAMYLCATSPPNVRGREQYFGPGTRLTVT.

V gene TRBV19 combines with J gene TRBJ2-1; TRBD2 aligns across 7 bases. The CDR3 contains 14 residues. V was pared by 3 bases and J by 4 bases, with 3 bases of the junction left unmatched. The germline V gene encodes CDR1 LNHDA and CDR2 SQIVND (reference sequence). CDR3 region: CASSISGTYNEQFF. CDR3 sequence (DNA): TGTGCCAGTAGTATCAGCGGGACTTACAATGAGCAGTTCTTC.

V and J are TRBV2 and TRBJ2-3; TRBD2 matches at 13 bases. The CDR3 is made up of 16 amino acids. Losses at the gene ends were 8 bases for V and 4 bases for J; bases not matched to a gene: 9. The germline V gene encodes CDR1 SNHLY and CDR2 FYNNEI. CDR3 nucleotide sequence: TGTGCCAGCGAGAGTACTAGCGGGGGGGCCGCAGATACGCAGTATTTT. This codes for CASESTSGGAADTQYF.

The DNA for the CDR3 is TGTGCCATCAGTGAGTCGGGACAGGGCGGTCAGCCCCAGCATTTT. It encodes CAISESGQGGQPQHF. This chain joins TRBV10-3 and TRBJ1-5, with 9 bases identical to TRBD1. Germline V gene sequence: CDR1 ENHRY, CDR2 SYGVKD. CDR3 length equals 15 residues. Trimming at V came to 0 bases and at J to 6 bases, leaving 3 bases not matched to a gene.

The J gene is TRBJ1-1, the V gene TRBV6-5; 9 bases map to TRBD1. Germline CDR1 MNHEY, CDR2 SVGAGI. This CDR3 is 15 amino acids long. Trimming removed 6 bases from V and 0 bases from J; junction bases left unmatched: 5. The CDR3 is CASSPDRGVNTEAFF. CDR3 DNA sequence: TGTGCCAGCAGCCCGGACAGGGGTGTGAACACTGAAGCTTTCTTT.

The rearrangement uses TRBV7-6 and TRBJ2-3; D is unresolved. This CDR3 is 14 amino acids long. Germline lookup yields CDR1 SGHVS and CDR2 FNYEAQ. Trimming cost V 5 bases and J 2 bases, with 11 bases left between them. The DNA of the CDR3 is TGTGCCAGCAGCCTAGGCGGAGCCACAGATACGCAGTATTTT. Translated: CASSLGGATDTQYF.

V gene TRBV7-2 combines with J gene TRBJ1-2; no clear D gene. Germline loops: CDR1 SGHTA, CDR2 FQGNSA. The CDR3 is 14 residues long. Trimming stripped 1 base from V and 4 bases from J, with 10 bases between. The CDR3 protein is CASSLVRESYGYTF. CDR3 nucleotides: TGTGCCAGCAGCTTAGTCCGCGAGTCCTATGGCTACACCTTC.

This clone was seen just once. The genes are TRBV6-1 and TRBJ2-7, with TRBD1 matching over 7 bases. V lost 6 bases, J lost 5 bases, and 10 bases stayed unmatched. The germline V gene has CDR1 MNHNS and CDR2 SASEGT. The CDR3 totals 14 residues. This CDR3 reads CASRGRQGWNEQYF. The CDR3 DNA reads TGTGCCAGCAGGGGGAGACAGGGTTGGAACGAGCAGTACTTC.

The chain links TRBV10-3 to TRBJ2-5, with 13 positions matching TRBD2. The J segment lost 4 bases and the V segment lost 6 bases, leaving 8 bases of the junction unmatched. The V gene's germline CDR1 is ENHRY and CDR2 SYGVKD. The CDR3 has 16 residues. In DNA, the CDR3 is TGTGCCATCAGCCTTTCGACTAGCGGGGGGCGAGAGACCCAGTACTTC. This gives the protein CAISLSTSGGRETQYF.

This rearrangement joins TRBV5-4 to TRBJ1-1, with D hard to call. Germline CDR1 is SGHNT and CDR2 is YYREEE (reference sequence). Deletions cut 2 bases from V and 1 base from J, with 9 bases between. CDR3 length: 14 amino acids. The CDR3 protein is CASSLHPTNTEAFF. CDR3 DNA sequence: TGTGCCAGCAGCTTACATCCCACGAACACTGAAGCTTTCTTT.

As for this clone: At one end the junction does not follow the germline gene, possibly because of a read error. The rearrangement uses TRBV7-3 and TRBJ1-1; 7 bases match TRBD1. The CDR3 runs 15 residues. Germline loops: CDR1 SGHTA, CDR2 FQGTGA. This CDR3 is CASSLTLGQSTEAFF. In DNA form, the CDR3 reads TGTGCCAGCAGTTTAACGCTGGGACAGAGCACTGAAGCTTTCTTT.

The rearrangement uses TRBV5-1 and TRBJ1-4; TRBD1 agrees at 8 bases. Germline loops: CDR1 SGHRS, CDR2 YFSETQ. The CDR3 totals 14 residues. Germline trimming cut 4 bases from V and 5 bases from J; bases unmatched to any gene: 4. The chain's CDR3 is CASSGQGVNEKLFF. For the CDR3, the DNA is TGCGCCAGCAGCGGACAGGGTGTAAATGAAAAACTGTTTTTT.

The chain is built from TRBV15 and TRBJ2-2; weak D call: TRBD1 (5 bases). Germline CDR1 LNHNV, CDR2 YYDKDF (reference sequence). The CDR3 is 15 residues long. Trimming left V 5 bases short and J 4 bases short, with 14 bases between. The CDR3 sequence: CATSGRGPGTGELFF. The CDR3 nucleotides are TGTGCCACCAGCGGTAGGGGTCCGGGCACCGGGGAGCTGTTTTTT.

This sequence joins TRBV11-3 and TRBJ2-2, with unresolved D. The V gene's germline CDR1 is SGHNT and CDR2 YENEEA. Trimming removed 0 bases at V and 6 bases at J, with 8 bases between. The CDR3 runs to 14 residues. CDR3 protein: CASSLEGRSGELFF. CDR3 nucleotides: TGTGCCAGCAGCTTAGAGGGCCGGTCCGGGGAGCTGTTTTTT. Variable domain in full (rest from reference TRBV11-3 and TRBJ2-2): EAGVVQSPRYKIIEKKQPVAFWCNPISGHNTLYWYLQNLGQGPELLIRYENEEAVDDSQLPKDRFSAERLKGVDSTLKIQPAELGDSAVYLCASSLEGRSGELFFGEGSRLTVL.

V gene TRBV5-1 combines with J gene TRBJ2-7, with D tentatively TRBD2 (5 bases). The V end was cut by 1 base, the J end by 6 bases, with 20 bases between. This CDR3 region has 16 residues. Germline-derived CDR1 and CDR2 are SGHRS and YFSETQ. The chain's CDR3 is CASSLPGLSSTAEQYF. CDR3 DNA sequence: TGCGCCAGCAGCTTGCCCGGACTCTCGTCGACGGCCGAGCAGTACTTC.

The rearrangement joins TRBV11-2 to TRBJ2-1; 8 bases align to TRBD2. Per the germline V gene, CDR1 is SGHAT and CDR2 is FQNNGV. This CDR3 contains 13 residues. V was pared by 5 bases and J by 8 bases, with 5 bases of the junction left unmatched. The CDR3 DNA reads TGTGCCAGCAGCATGGGACTAGAGGATGAGCAGTTCTTC. As protein: CASSMGLEDEQFF. Filled out from reference TRBV11-2 and TRBJ2-1, the complete variable domain reads EAGVAQSPRYKIIEKRQSVAFWCNPISGHATLYWYQQILGQGPKLLIQFQNNGVVDDSQLPKDRFSAERLKGVDSTLKIQPAKLEDSAVYLCASSMGLEDEQFFGPGTRLTVL.

The rearrangement joins TRBV30 to TRBJ2-5; 13 positions agree with TRBD2. The length of the CDR3 is 16 residues. J was trimmed by 5 bases and V by 3 bases; bases with no gene match: 9. Germline V gives CDR1 GTSNPN, CDR2 SVGIG (reference sequence). CDR3 loop: CAWSRGLAGEMETQYF. CDR3 nucleotide sequence: TGTGCCTGGAGCCGAGGACTAGCGGGAGAAATGGAGACCCAGTACTTC.

The chain couples TRBV30 to TRBJ1-2; possible D gene TRBD1, 6 bases. The CDR3 spans 13 residues. Looked up from germline, CDR1 is GTSNPN and CDR2 is SVGIG (reference sequence). The V end was cut by 5 bases, the J end by 3 bases, with 13 bases between. The CDR3 DNA reads TGTGCCTGGGAGGGGGGGCTCGACTATGGCTACACCTTC. Translated, it gives CAWEGGLDYGYTF.

V gene TRBV19 combines with J gene TRBJ2-5, with D maybe TRBD1 (5 bases). Germline V CDR1 and CDR2: LNHDA, SQIVND (reference sequence). This CDR3 comprises 14 residues. The V end was cut by 4 bases, the J end by 2 bases, with 11 bases between. CDR3 loop: CASSRYSGQETQYF. CDR3 coding DNA: TGTGCCAGTAGTAGATACTCAGGGCAAGAGACCCAGTACTTC.

The CDR3 DNA sequence: TGTGCCAGCAGCCGGGACAGGGGTTCCAATCAGCCCCAGCATTTT. Its protein product is CASSRDRGSNQPQHF. The chain combines TRBV2 with TRBJ1-5; 10 nucleotides line up with TRBD1. The CDR3 sequence is 15 residues long. Trimming took 6 bases from V and 3 from J; bases not matched to a gene: 5. CDR1 and CDR2 from the germline V gene are SNHLY and FYNNEI. The full variable domain, its missing parts supplied by reference TRBV2 and TRBJ1-5, is EPEVTQTPSHQVTQMGQEVILRCVPISNHLYFYWYRQILGQKVEFLVSFYNNEISEKSEIFDDQFSVERPDGSNFTLKIRSTKLEDSAMYFCASSRDRGSNQPQHFGDGTRLSIL.